Listed below are T cell receptor beta chains from one sample, sequenced in a study of blood T cell repertoires in COVID-19. TCRdb keeps only in-frame clones here, not all; method: immunoSEQ multiplex PCR. The profile shows 220,000 or so clones, approximately 77% of them singletons. Sequenced material: peripheral blood. These receptors all come from a woman aged 80 or over with acute or convalescent COVID-19. CDR3s include the opening cysteine and the closing phenylalanine or tryptophan. The size entry is marked missing in some rows and otherwise reads once, few, many or a size class.

CASSPRDRGNEKLFF	TRBV4-2	TRBJ1-4	NA
CASSLGQGGDTQYF	TRBV11-3	TRBJ2-3	NA
CASSQDRVATIYF	TRBV3-1/TRBV3-2	TRBJ1-3	NA
CASSYSSDRAGYTF	TRBV6-5	TRBJ1-2	NA
CASSPGTSGTGELFF	TRBV5-4	TRBJ2-2	few
CASSPGQGGNQPQHF	TRBV5-1	TRBJ1-5	NA
CASSLGTGAKEQFF	TRBV7-3	TRBJ2-1	few
CASSEQGRNTEAFF	TRBV7-9	TRBJ1-1	NA
CASSSWTGSNQPQHF	TRBV7-9	TRBJ1-5	NA
CASSSGTGSTEAFF	TRBV7-9	TRBJ1-1	NA
CASSPRDRAEAFF	TRBV6-2/TRBV6-3	TRBJ1-1	NA